This passage covers 11 T cell receptor beta chains from one sample sequenced in a study of cytomegalovirus exposure and HLA in healthy donors. PCR was performed using 60 Vbeta and 13 Jbeta primers. Assay: immunoSEQ multiplex PCR; the TCRdb copy retains only in-frame clones and omits some. The table has approximately 150,000 clones, roughly two thirds seen once. The specimen sequenced was PBMCs. These receptors all come from a young woman in good health and CMV-seropositive.

This clone showed up just a few times. J is TRBJ2-7 and V is TRBV5-5, with 7 bases that match TRBD2. J gave up 5 bases and V 3 bases, and 11 bases lay outside the gene matches. CDR3 length equals 15 residues. The germline V gene encodes CDR1 SGHKS and CDR2 YYEKEE (reference sequence). CDR3 amino acids: CASSSTSLGADEQYF. The CDR3 nucleotides read TGTGCCAGCAGCTCGACTAGCCTAGGTGCGGACGAGCAGTACTTC.

CDR3 sequence: CATSRGATGYAEAFF. The CDR3 DNA is TGTGCCACCAGCAGGGGGGCGACAGGGTACGCTGAAGCTTTCTTT. The chain joins TRBV15 to TRBJ1-1, with 7 bases fitting TRBD1. Germline V lookup: CDR1 LNHNV, CDR2 YYDKDF (reference sequence). The CDR3 sequence is 15 residues long. J was trimmed by 6 bases and V by 3 bases; bases with no gene match: 10. Full variable domain (rest looked up from reference TRBV15 and TRBJ1-1): DAMVIQNPRYQVTQFGKPVTLSCSQTLNHNVMYWYQQKSSQAPKLLFHYYDKDFNNEADTPDNFQSRRPNTSFCFLDIRSPGLGDTAMYLCATSRGATGYAEAFFGQGTRLTVV.

The chain combines TRBV11-2 with TRBJ2-7, with TRBD1 matching over 7 bases. The V gene's germline CDR1 is SGHAT and CDR2 FQNNGV. The J segment lost 1 base and the V segment lost 5 bases, leaving 8 bases of the junction unmatched. This CDR3 has 15 amino acids. The CDR3 nucleotides are TGTGCCAGCAGCGTAGGGGACAGACCTTCCTACGAGCAGTACTTC. This gives the protein CASSVGDRPSYEQYF.

The V call is TRBV19, the J call TRBJ1-1, with D possibly being TRBD1 (5 bases). Trimming shortened V by 5 bases and J by 6 bases, and 13 bases separated the two germline ends. CDR3 size: 13 residues. Germline-derived CDR1 and CDR2 are LNHDA and SQIVND (reference sequence). The CDR3, as DNA: TGTGCCAGTAGTCCGGCGGGGGTGCCTGAAGCTTTCTTT. Protein product: CASSPAGVPEAFF.

In this sample, this clone turned up a few times. This chain joins TRBV6-1 and TRBJ2-3; TRBD2 aligns across 13 bases. CDR1 is MNHNS and CDR2 is SASEGT in the germline V gene. CDR3 length: 15 residues. The junction had 3 bases not matched to a gene; V was cut back by 6 bases and J by 3 bases. CDR3 coding DNA: TGTGCCAGCAGAGCGGGACTAGCGGGGACAGATACGCAGTATTTT. It codes for CASRAGLAGTDTQYF.

This clone was recorded once. The chain links TRBV25-1 to TRBJ1-1, with D perhaps matching TRBD1 (6 bases). The germline V and J ends were trimmed by 5 bases and 3 bases, with 19 bases remaining between them. This CDR3 has 16 residues. CDR1 is MGHDK, CDR2 SYGVNS, per germline. The CDR3 sequence is CASSSPGDIGDTEAFF. In nucleotides, the CDR3 is TGTGCCAGCAGTTCCCCAGGGGATATTGGGGACACTGAAGCTTTCTTT.

In this sample, this clone turned up a few times. V and J are TRBV11-2 and TRBJ2-4, with a weak D call TRBD1 (5 bases). V was shortened by 2 bases and J by 1 base, with 12 bases between the two germline ends. The germline gives CDR1 SGHAT, CDR2 FQNNGV. This CDR3 is 16 amino acids long. The CDR3: CASSLRSGKAKNIQYF. CDR3 bases: TGTGCCAGCAGCTTAAGATCAGGGAAGGCCAAAAACATTCAGTACTTC.

The J gene is TRBJ2-6, the V gene TRBV6-1, with 8 bases matching TRBD2. The CDR3 is 15 residues long. Losses at the gene ends were 1 base for V and 9 bases for J; bases not matched to a gene: 5. Germline CDR1 MNHNS, CDR2 SASEGT. In DNA, the CDR3 is TGTGCCAGCAGTGAAGAAACTAGCGGTGGCAACGTCCTGACTTTC. Its protein product is CASSEETSGGNVLTF.

This clone has a single count. For the CDR3, the DNA is TGTGCCAGCAGTGAAGACGGACAGTACAAAAACATTCAGTACTTC. It yields the protein CASSEDGQYKNIQYF. The chain carries TRBV6-1 and TRBJ2-4; possible D gene TRBD1, 6 bases. This CDR3 contains 15 residues. Germline CDR1 is MNHNS and CDR2 is SASEGT. V was trimmed by 1 base and J by 3 bases, leaving 10 bases between them.

This chain joins TRBV15 and TRBJ1-1; TRBD1 matches 8 bases. CDR3 length equals 16 residues. V was pared by 2 bases and J by 1 base, with 6 bases of the junction left unmatched. Germline V gene data show CDR1 as LNHNV and CDR2 as YYDKDF (reference sequence). This chain's CDR3 is CATSRSPGTGNTEAFF. In DNA, the CDR3 is TGTGCCACCAGCAGATCCCCCGGGACAGGGAACACTGAAGCTTTCTTT. Together with reference TRBV15 and TRBJ1-1, the CDR3 gives the full variable domain: DAMVIQNPRYQVTQFGKPVTLSCSQTLNHNVMYWYQQKSSQAPKLLFHYYDKDFNNEADTPDNFQSRRPNTSFCFLDIRSPGLGDTAMYLCATSRSPGTGNTEAFFGQGTRLTVV.

V and J are TRBV2 and TRBJ2-5; D may be TRBD1 (6 bases). The V end was cut by 6 bases, the J end by 5 bases, with 10 bases between. The length of the CDR3 is 12 residues. Germline V CDR1 and CDR2: SNHLY, FYNNEI. The CDR3 protein is CASRGGGETQYF. The DNA for the CDR3 is TGTGCCAGCAGAGGGGGTGGGGAGACCCAGTACTTC.